The 27 T cell receptor beta chains in this list originate from one sample, sequenced in a study of cytomegalovirus exposure and HLA in healthy donors (dated by TCRdb to 2016 to 2017). The library was produced with the immunoSEQ multiplex PCR assay. A mixture of 60 forward primers for TCR Vbeta segments and 13 reverse primers for TCR Jbeta segments was used in the multiplex PCR. TCRdb stores this immuneACCESS table with in-frame sequences only. Part of the clones is absent; in the studies checked, under half of the shortfall reflects unresolved V genes, and no reason is known for the rest. This sample is represented by some 78,000 clones; 80% of them were singletons. Of the sample, 20% to 30% is held by the ten largest clones. Sample: PBMCs. The receptors here all came from a woman aged 50 to 65 in good health and CMV-seropositive.

This clone appeared a few times. Other DNA sequences in this sample translate to the same CDR3. CDR3 nucleotide sequence: TGCGCCAGCAGCTTGGGACAGTCCACAGATACGCAGTATTTT. Protein sequence: CASSLGQSTDTQYF. The chain recombines TRBV5-1 with TRBJ2-3, with D possibly matching TRBD1 (5 bases). Trimming took 0 bases from V and 2 from J, leaving 7 bases between them. Germline CDR1 reads SGHRS; CDR2 reads YFSETQ. The CDR3 runs to 14 residues.

The V call is TRBV7-6, the J call TRBJ2-5, with D perhaps TRBD1 (5 bases). Trimming stripped 3 bases from V and 3 bases from J, with 8 bases between. CDR3 size: 13 residues. Looked up from germline, CDR1 is SGHVS and CDR2 is FNYEAQ. This chain's CDR3 is CASSLGQKETQYF. The CDR3 DNA reads as TGTGCCAGCAGCTTGGGGCAGAAAGAGACCCAGTACTTC.

The gene calls are TRBV19 and TRBJ1-3; weak D call: TRBD1 (5 bases). CDR3 size: 15 residues. Trimming removed 8 bases from V and 0 bases from J, with 14 bases in between. Germline V lookup: CDR1 LNHDA, CDR2 SQIVND (reference sequence). The CDR3 bases are TGTGCCAGTTGCGACAGCCCTTTCTCTGGAAACACCATATATTTT. Its protein product is CASCDSPFSGNTIYF.

This chain uses TRBV5-1 with TRBJ1-2, with TRBD1 matching over 8 bases. With V trimmed by 4 bases and J by 6 bases, 8 bases remained unmatched. Looked up from germline, CDR1 is SGHRS and CDR2 is YFSETQ. The CDR3 has 14 amino acids. This chain's CDR3 is CASSLTGDGNGYTF. CDR3 in DNA: TGCGCCAGCAGCCTGACAGGGGATGGTAATGGCTACACCTTC.

The gene calls are TRBV12-5 and TRBJ2-1; D not resolved. Germline V gene sequence: CDR1 LGHNT, CDR2 FRNRAP. V lost 5 bases and J 5 bases, leaving 31 bases between the germline ends. The CDR3 totals 20 residues. The chain's CDR3 is CASGNTLLTSWVLENNEQFF. CDR3 DNA sequence: TGTGCTAGTGGTAACACACTCCTTACCTCATGGGTTCTAGAGAACAATGAGCAGTTCTTC. Full variable domain (rest looked up from reference TRBV12-5 and TRBJ2-1): DARVTQTPRHKVTEMGQEVTMRCQPILGHNTVFWYRQTMMQGLELLAYFRNRAPLDDSGMPKDRFSAEMPDATLATLKIQPSEPRDSAVYFCASGNTLLTSWVLENNEQFFGPGTRLTVL.

The chain has TRBV2 and TRBJ2-7, with D possibly TRBD2 on 7 matching bases. V lost 6 bases and J 2 bases, leaving 17 bases between the germline ends. This CDR3 has 15 amino acids. Germline V CDR1 and CDR2: SNHLY, FYNNEI. CDR3 loop: CASRAGAGVAYEQYF. The CDR3, as DNA: TGTGCCAGCAGGGCGGGGGCGGGGGTGGCCTACGAGCAGTACTTC.

The DNA for the CDR3 is TGTGCCTGGAGTGTGACAGGGTTTGGCGGCTACACCTTC. Protein product: CAWSVTGFGGYTF. The J gene is TRBJ1-2, the V gene TRBV30, with TRBD1 matching over 7 bases. Germline V gene data show CDR1 as GTSNPN and CDR2 as SVGIG (reference sequence). This CDR3 comprises 13 residues. The V gene end was trimmed by 0 bases and the J gene end by 8 bases; junction bases not matched to a gene: 6.

The chain joins TRBV29-1 to TRBJ2-1; 7 positions agree with TRBD2. CDR1 and CDR2 (germline): SQVTM, ANQGSEA. This CDR3 is built from 15 residues. V dropped 5 bases and J dropped 5; count of bases not matched to a gene: 12. The CDR3: CSVQYWGTTDNEQFF. The CDR3 nucleotides are TGCAGCGTTCAATATTGGGGGACTACAGACAATGAGCAGTTCTTC.

This clone was detected a few times. V is TRBV30 and J is TRBJ1-1; TRBD1 aligns across 10 bases. This CDR3 spans 16 amino acids. Losses at the gene ends were 4 bases for V and 0 bases for J; bases not matched to a gene: 8. From germline, CDR1 is GTSNPN and CDR2 SVGIG (reference sequence). CDR3 protein: CAWKRDRGLMNTEAFF. The DNA of the CDR3 is TGTGCCTGGAAAAGGGACAGGGGACTTATGAACACTGAAGCTTTCTTT.

A few counts support this clone. The J gene is TRBJ2-7, the V gene TRBV6-1; TRBD2 agrees at 9 bases. The germline V gene has CDR1 MNHNS and CDR2 SASEGT. CDR3 size: 14 residues. Trimming cost V 5 bases and J 4 bases; bases outside gene matches: 6. This CDR3 is CASSTSGYRYEQYF. CDR3 coding DNA: TGTGCCAGCAGTACTAGCGGGTATAGGTACGAGCAGTACTTC.

The V call is TRBV5-1, the J call TRBJ2-5; TRBD2 matches 10 bases. The junction had 3 bases not matched to a gene; V was cut back by 6 bases and J by 1 base. Germline CDR1 is SGHRS and CDR2 is YFSETQ. CDR3 length: 14 residues. The CDR3 sequence is CASTLAGAQETQYF. DNA of the CDR3: TGCGCCAGCACCCTAGCGGGGGCCCAAGAGACCCAGTACTTC.

J is TRBJ1-1 and V is TRBV11-1; 9 bases are shared with TRBD1. With V trimmed by 5 bases and J by 1 base, 11 bases remained unmatched. The CDR3 length is 17 residues. Germline CDR1 SGHAT, CDR2 FQDESV (reference sequence). In DNA form, the CDR3 reads TGTGCCAGCAGCAAGACAGGGGGGCGGCTGGGGAACACTGAAGCTTTCTTT. Amino acids: CASSKTGGRLGNTEAFF.

This clone was seen more than once but under ten times. One end of the junction varies from germline; a read error may be responsible. This chain links TRBV7-9 with TRBJ1-4; possible D gene TRBD1, 5 bases. Looked up from germline, CDR1 is SEHNR and CDR2 is FQNEAQ (reference sequence). The CDR3 consists of 15 residues. As DNA, the CDR3 is TGTTCCAGCAGCCTACCCGGGGGAGCTGGTGAAAAACTGTTTTTT. This encodes CSSSLPGGAGEKLFF.

This clone turned up a few times. The V gene is TRBV7-9, the J gene TRBJ2-1; D unresolved. V was trimmed by 1 base and J by 4 bases, leaving 8 bases between them. This CDR3 has 14 residues. Germline V gene lookup returns CDR1 SEHNR and CDR2 FQNEAQ (reference sequence). Written as DNA, the CDR3 is TGTGCCAGCAGCTTAGATCGGCGGTACAATGAGCAGTTCTTC. Its protein is CASSLDRRYNEQFF.

This chain connects TRBV6-5 to TRBJ2-7; weak D call: TRBD2 (5 bases). CDR3 length: 15 amino acids. In germline, CDR1 is MNHEY, CDR2 SVGAGI. Trimming stripped 4 bases from V and 3 bases from J, with 16 bases between. The CDR3, as DNA: TGTGCCAGCAGTTCGCGGGCCGGCCGTTACTACGAGCAGTACGTC. Translating it yields CASSSRAGRYYEQYV.

The rearrangement links TRBV5-4 to TRBJ1-3; 8 bases agree with TRBD1. V lost 4 bases, J lost 2 bases, and 2 bases stayed unmatched. The CDR3 extends over 14 amino acids. CDR1 is SGHNT and CDR2 is YYREEE in the germline V gene (reference sequence). CDR3 coding DNA: TGTGCCAGCAGCCTGACAGGGGCTGGAAACACCATATATTTT. Its translation is CASSLTGAGNTIYF.

The chain has TRBV5-1 and TRBJ2-1; the match to TRBD1 covers 8 bases. J was trimmed by 7 bases and V by 0 bases; bases with no gene match: 12. Germline-derived CDR1 and CDR2 are SGHRS and YFSETQ. The CDR3 consists of 17 residues. The CDR3 region has the DNA TGCGCCAGCAGCTTGGGCCGGACTATCACAGGGGGTAATGAGCAGTTCTTC. Translating gives CASSLGRTITGGNEQFF.

The chain joins TRBV27 to TRBJ2-5; a weak D match, TRBD2 (6 bases). Trimming stripped 11 bases from V and 3 bases from J, with 16 bases between. Germline CDR1 is MNHEY and CDR2 is SMNVEV (reference sequence). CDR3 length: 13 residues. For the CDR3, the DNA is TGTGCCTCACAGGACTACCCTGAAGAGACCCAGTACTTC. Amino acids: CASQDYPEETQYF.

The rearrangement uses TRBV9 and TRBJ2-1; weak D call: TRBD1 (6 bases). Germline V lookup: CDR1 SGDLS, CDR2 YYNGEE. This CDR3 has 15 residues. Trimming shortened V by 4 bases and J by 4 bases, and 15 bases separated the two germline ends. The CDR3 nucleotides read TGTGCCAGCAGCAGCGTGCTTGGACAGTACAATGAGCAGTTCTTC. The encoded protein is CASSSVLGQYNEQFF.

The V call is TRBV6-5, the J call TRBJ1-2; TRBD1 aligns across 9 bases. V gave up 5 bases and J gave up 7 bases; unmatched junction bases: 8. CDR1 is MNHEY and CDR2 is SVGAGI in the germline V gene. The CDR3 length is 14 residues. The CDR3 loop reads CASSPPGQGSGYTF. The CDR3, as DNA: TGTGCCAGCAGTCCCCCGGGACAGGGTTCTGGCTACACCTTC.

The rearrangement uses TRBV11-1 and TRBJ1-2, with 7 bases identical to TRBD1. Germline values: CDR1 SGHAT, CDR2 FQDESV (reference sequence). The CDR3 is 16 residues long. Losses at the gene ends were 5 bases for V and 5 bases for J; bases not matched to a gene: 14. CDR3 coding DNA: TGTGCCAGCAGCCACACTTACAGGGGTTATCAGTATGGCTACACCTTC. This translates into CASSHTYRGYQYGYTF.

The chain employs TRBV11-2 and TRBJ1-1; no firm D call. The CDR3 runs 12 residues. Germline V CDR1 and CDR2: SGHAT, FQNNGV. Deletions cut 4 bases from V and 1 base from J, with 4 bases between. The CDR3 spells CASSSWNTEAFF. DNA for the CDR3: TGTGCCAGCAGCTCCTGGAACACTGAAGCTTTCTTT.

J is TRBJ1-2 and V is TRBV6-1; 7 bases match TRBD1. CDR1 and CDR2 from the germline V gene are MNHNS and SASEGT. V gave up 8 bases and J gave up 3 bases; unmatched junction bases: 6. The CDR3 sequence is 13 residues long. This CDR3 reads CASQPDRDYGYTF. The CDR3 nucleotides read TGTGCCAGCCAACCAGACAGGGACTATGGCTACACCTTC.

V gene TRBV7-9 combines with J gene TRBJ1-2; 8 nucleotides align to TRBD1. Germline V CDR1 and CDR2: SEHNR, FQNEAQ (reference sequence). The CDR3 length is 16 residues. The ends lost 4 bases at V and 5 bases at J; junction bases unmatched: 12. The CDR3 region is CASSYYRTGIDYGYTF. CDR3 coding DNA: TGTGCCAGCAGCTATTACCGGACAGGGATAGATTATGGCTACACCTTC.

Notes on this clone: One junction end does not reproduce the germline sequence, and a read error may be involved. The rearrangement uses TRBV7-9 and TRBJ2-1, with 9 bases matching TRBD2. Germline V gene lookup returns CDR1 SEHNR and CDR2 FQNEAQ (reference sequence). The length of the CDR3 is 19 residues. CDR3 coding DNA: TGTTCCAGCAGCTTACCCCGGGGGATAGCGGGAGCGAGGGGGAATGAGCAGTTCTTC. Translating it yields CSSSLPRGIAGARGNEQFF. Together with reference TRBV7-9 and TRBJ2-1, the CDR3 gives the full variable domain: DTGVSQNPRHKITKRGQNVTFRCDPISEHNRLYWYRQTLGQGPEFLTYFQNEAQLEKSRLLSDRFSAERPKGSFSTLEIQRTEQGDSAMYLCSSSLPRGIAGARGNEQFFGPGTRLTVL.

The rearrangement joins TRBV2 to TRBJ1-2, with 12 bases fitting TRBD1. Germline assignment: CDR1 SNHLY and CDR2 FYNNEI. Trimming cost V 1 base and J 6 bases; bases outside gene matches: 3. The CDR3 totals 15 residues. In DNA, the CDR3 is TGTGCCAGCAGTGAAGGGGACAGGGGGCCAAATGGCTACACCTTC. Residues: CASSEGDRGPNGYTF.

This CDR3 is CASSLRQGEAFF. In DNA form, the CDR3 reads TGTGCCAGCAGCTTGCGACAGGGTGAAGCTTTCTTT. This sequence joins TRBV21-1 and TRBJ1-1; the table's D gene call, TRBD1, was not cross checked with the DNA. TRBV21-1 is tagged as a pseudogene. This CDR3 comprises 12 residues.